This T cell receptor beta chain emerged from a study of blood T cell repertoires in COVID-19. Study-wide background: Both acute and convalescent COVID-19 samples were obtained from the United States, Italy and Spain. The cDNA or gDNA used as material had been derived from T cells, B-cell-depleted T cells, or PBMCs.

In the original processing: Amplifying reference gene primers gave estimates of nucleated cell counts. Sequenced by immunoSEQ multiplex PCR; TCRdb stores in-frame clones only, minus some. That table furnishes V, J and clone size, whereas the DNA furnished D and trimming. This sample yields some 89,000 clones, of which 90% are seen a single time; about 1.7% belongs to the top ten. The V gene end was trimmed by 6 bases and the J gene end by 12 bases; junction bases not matched to a gene: 10. This CDR3 has 12 residues. Per germline, CDR1 MNHEY and CDR2 SVGAGI. This sequence joins TRBV6-5 and TRBJ1-2, with 7 bases aligning to TRBD1. This TCR came from a man between 60 and 75 years old with acute or convalescent COVID-19. Sequenced: peripheral blood. CDR3 sequence reads: CASSRRDSPNTF. The CDR3 DNA follows: TGTGCCAGCAGCCGACGGGACAGCCCCAACACCTTC.